The rows below give T cell receptor beta chains drawn from one sample of a study of CD8 T cells in ankylosing spondylitis. Via MiXCR, TCRdb re-called the 5' RACE reads, giving one row per CDR3 protein. The profile shows about 840,000 distinct CDR3 sequences, about 10% of them singletons. The specimen sequenced was blood, either unsorted or a sorted T cell fraction (not recorded which). The receptors derive from a male donor with ankylosing spondylitis. Both conserved end residues are part of each CDR3. The D gene is left open where the match is weak. Only some rows state a clone size, as once, few, many or a class for expanded clones.

abundance	v_gene	d_gene	len	j_gene	CDR3aa	CDR3nt
few	TRBV9	.	16	TRBJ2-7	CASSVGSGILTYEQYF	TGTGCCAGCAGCGTAGGCTCGGGCATCCTCACCTACGAGCAGTACTTC
few	TRBV7-3	.	14	TRBJ1-1	CASSFRRRDTEAFF	TGTGCCAGCAGCTTCCGCAGGAGGGACACTGAAGCTTTCTTT
.	TRBV27	.	13	TRBJ1-2	CASSWGPPGGYTF	TGTGCCAGCAGTTGGGGCCCACCGGGTGGCTACACCTTC
few	TRBV10-3	.	13	TRBJ2-4	CAISESRGGIQYF	TGTGCCATCAGTGAGTCGAGGGGGGGCATTCAGTACTTC
.	TRBV9	TRBD2	16	TRBJ2-2	CASSVETSQNTGELFF	TGTGCCAGCAGCGTAGAGACTAGCCAGAACACCGGGGAGCTGTTTTTT
few	TRBV4-2	.	16	TRBJ2-7	CASSQDIAGSSYEQYF	TGTGCCAGCAGCCAAGATATTGCGGGGAGCTCCTACGAGCAGTACTTC
few	TRBV6-5	.	16	TRBJ2-3	CASSYSLASSTDTQYF	TGTGCCAGCAGTTACTCGCTGGCTTCCAGCACAGATACGCAGTATTTT
.	TRBV3-1	.	15	TRBJ1-1	CASSQSPGGALEAFF	TGTGCCAGCAGCCAATCACCAGGCGGTGCCCTTGAAGCTTTCTTT
many	TRBV20-1	.	11	TRBJ1-2	CSARDRDGYTF	TGCAGTGCTAGAGATCGGGATGGCTACACCTTC
.	TRBV25-1	.	14	TRBJ2-3	CAAEGPLSTDTQYF	TGTGCCGCCGAGGGGCCCCTTAGCACAGATACGCAGTATTTT
few	TRBV20-1	.	14	TRBJ1-1	CSAREGVWDTEAFF	TGCAGTGCTAGAGAGGGGGTCTGGGACACTGAAGCTTTCTTT
.	TRBV20-1	TRBD2	15	TRBJ2-2	CSARRAGRLTGELFF	TGCAGTGCTAGAAGAGCGGGAAGGTTGACCGGGGAGCTGTTTTTT
.	TRBV5-1	.	17	TRBJ2-2	CASSLPSRELRTGELFF	TGCGCCAGCAGCTTACCTTCCCGGGAGCTAAGGACCGGGGAGCTGTTTTTT
few	TRBV20-1	.	15	TRBJ2-5	CSASKPTVYQETQYF	TGCAGTGCTAGCAAACCGACAGTTTACCAAGAGACCCAGTACTTC
many	TRBV12-3/TRBV12-4	.	15	TRBJ1-6	CASSLDWGGNSPLHF	TGTGCCAGCAGTTTAGACTGGGGGGGCAATTCACCCCTCCACTTT
.	TRBV7-2	.	14	TRBJ1-1	CASSLLPSLGEAFF	TGTGCCAGCAGCTTACTTCCAAGTCTAGGTGAAGCTTTCTTT
few	TRBV6-1	TRBD1	15	TRBJ2-7	CASRLTGVGSYEQYF	TGTGCCAGCAGACTCACAGGGGTGGGGTCCTACGAGCAGTACTTC
few	TRBV20-1	.	14	TRBJ2-1	CSARDSLAGNEQFF	TGCAGTGCTAGAGATTCTCTAGCTGGCAATGAGCAGTTCTTC
few	TRBV4-1	.	15	TRBJ1-1	CASSRWDRQGSEAFF	TGCGCCAGCAGCCGGTGGGATCGCCAAGGCTCTGAAGCTTTCTTT
.	TRBV6-5	TRBD1	14	TRBJ2-7	CASSYPGQVYEQYF	TGTGCCAGCAGTTACCCCGGACAGGTCTACGAGCAGTACTTC
few	TRBV28	.	12	TRBJ1-6	CASSSHNSPLHF	TGTGCCAGCAGTTCCCATAATTCACCCCTCCACTTT
.	TRBV7-2	TRBD1	14	TRBJ1-5	CASSLSPGTVTQHF	TGTGCCAGCAGCTTATCACCCGGGACAGTGACCCAGCATTTT
few	TRBV20-1	.	15	TRBJ2-7	CSARDWNGGAYEQYF	TGCAGTGCTAGAGATTGGAACGGCGGGGCTTACGAGCAGTACTTC
few	TRBV20-1	.	14	TRBJ2-3	CSASSSLGTDTQYF	TGCAGTGCTTCGTCCAGCCTCGGCACAGATACGCAGTATTTT
.	TRBV4-3	.	14	TRBJ2-1	CASSQDTSGRWRFF	TGCGCCAGCAGCCAAGATACTTCGGGGCGATGGCGGTTCTTC
few	TRBV4-3	.	14	TRBJ2-7	CASSQEPETYEQYF	TGCGCCAGCAGCCAAGAACCGGAAACCTACGAGCAGTACTTC
few	TRBV7-2	.	15	TRBJ2-5	CASSLLGAWGETQYF	TGTGCCAGCAGCCTACTCGGGGCCTGGGGAGAGACCCAGTACTTC
.	TRBV24-1	TRBD2	15	TRBJ2-5	CATSEPGLGRETQYF	TGTGCCACCAGTGAGCCCGGACTAGGTCGCGAGACCCAGTACTTC
many	TRBV29-1	.	14	TRBJ1-1	CSVSPLRGDAEAFF	TGCAGCGTTTCCCCCCTGCGAGGGGACGCTGAAGCTTTCTTT
.	TRBV5-1	TRBD1	16	TRBJ2-7	CASSFGRTGSSYEQYF	TGCGCCAGCAGCTTTGGTCGGACAGGGAGCTCCTACGAGCAGTACTTC
few	TRBV4-2	.	15	TRBJ2-7	CASSREKGPGYEQYF	TGTGCCAGCAGCCGAGAGAAGGGTCCCGGCTACGAGCAGTACTTC
.	TRBV7-2	.	12	TRBJ1-5	CASSLQYQPQHF	TGTGCCAGCAGCTTACAGTATCAGCCCCAGCATTTT
many	TRBV20-1	TRBD2	16	TRBJ2-3	CSARDRTSGGTDTQYF	TGCAGTGCTAGAGATCGGACTAGCGGGGGCACAGATACGCAGTATTTT
many	TRBV12-3/TRBV12-4	.	12	TRBJ2-1	CASSLAGLGKFF	TGTGCCAGCAGTTTAGCGGGTTTGGGGAAGTTCTTC
.	TRBV4-2	.	16	TRBJ1-2	CASSLRPGPSNYGYTF	TGTGCCAGCAGCCTAAGACCGGGACCTTCTAACTATGGCTACACCTTC
.	TRBV9	.	14	TRBJ2-5	CASSVAASIETQYF	TGTGCCAGCAGCGTAGCAGCTAGCATAGAGACCCAGTACTTC
few	TRBV29-1	TRBD2	13	TRBJ2-5	CSVWRGAQETQYF	TGCAGCGTCTGGCGGGGGGCCCAAGAGACCCAGTACTTC
few	TRBV7-6	TRBD1	16	TRBJ2-2	CASSFVTGAGTGELFF	TGTGCCAGCAGCTTTGTGACAGGGGCAGGTACCGGGGAGCTGTTTTTT
few	TRBV15	.	14	TRBJ1-2	CATRPYTGNYGYTF	TGTGCCACCAGACCCTATACAGGGAACTATGGCTACACCTTC
.	TRBV12-3/TRBV12-4	TRBD1	13	TRBJ1-6	CASSLTGTGPLHF	TGTGCCAGCAGTTTGACAGGGACGGGACCCCTCCACTTT
.	TRBV3-1	.	14	TRBJ2-1	CASSQVDSQDQQFF	TGTGCCAGCAGCCAAGTGGACTCTCAGGATCAGCAGTTCTTC